The following is a T cell receptor (beta chain) sequence with its context. The authors ran a second PCR of about 6 to 12 cycles using a sample-barcoded 5' primer and a J-beta primer mix. TCRdb reprocessed the 5' RACE reads via MiXCR and lists one record per CDR3 protein. The sample lists roughly 1.9 million distinct CDR3 sequences, about two fifths occurring once. The data are from a study of blood T cells in healthy people across ages. The origin of this receptor is a human donor in good health. Input material: blood.

The CDR3 DNA reads as TGTGCCACCCGTTCGACCGTCCTCGGTCCTGAAGCTTTCTTT. It codes for CATRSTVLGPEAFF. The chain couples TRBV10-3 to TRBJ1-1, with unresolved D. Trimming removed 10 bases from V and 6 bases from J, with 21 bases in between. In germline, CDR1 is ENHRY, CDR2 SYGVKD. The CDR3 loop spans 14 amino acids.